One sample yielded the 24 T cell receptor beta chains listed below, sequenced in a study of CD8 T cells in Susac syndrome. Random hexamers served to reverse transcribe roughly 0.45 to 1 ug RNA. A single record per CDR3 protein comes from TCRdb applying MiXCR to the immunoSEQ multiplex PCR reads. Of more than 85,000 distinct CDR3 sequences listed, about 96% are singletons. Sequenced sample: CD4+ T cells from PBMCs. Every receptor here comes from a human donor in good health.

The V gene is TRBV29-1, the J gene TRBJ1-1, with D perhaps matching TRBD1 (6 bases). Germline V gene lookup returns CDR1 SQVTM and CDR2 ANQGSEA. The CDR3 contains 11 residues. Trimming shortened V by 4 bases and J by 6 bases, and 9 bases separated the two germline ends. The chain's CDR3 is CSVGRGSEAFF. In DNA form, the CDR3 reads TGCAGCGTTGGGAGGGGGTCTGAAGCTTTCTTT. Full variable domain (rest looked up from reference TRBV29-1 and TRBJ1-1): SAVISQKPSRDICQRGTSLTIQCQVDSQVTMMFWYRQQPGQSLTLIATANQGSEATYESGFVIDKFPISRPNLTFSTLTVSNMSPEDSSIYLCSVGRGSEAFFGQGTRLTVV.

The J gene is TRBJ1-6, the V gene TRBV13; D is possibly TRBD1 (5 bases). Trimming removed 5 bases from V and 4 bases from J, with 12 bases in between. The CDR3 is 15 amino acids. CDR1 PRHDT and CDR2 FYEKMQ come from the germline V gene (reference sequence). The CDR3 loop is CASSGHSGYNSPLHF. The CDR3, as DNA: TGTGCCAGCAGCGGACACAGCGGATATAATTCACCCCTCCACTTT. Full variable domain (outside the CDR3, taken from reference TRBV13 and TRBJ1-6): AAGVIQSPRHLIKEKRETATLKCYPIPRHDTVYWYQQGPGQDPQFLISFYEKMQSDKGSIPDRFSAQQFSDYHSELNMSSLELGDSALYFCASSGHSGYNSPLHFGNGTRLTVT.

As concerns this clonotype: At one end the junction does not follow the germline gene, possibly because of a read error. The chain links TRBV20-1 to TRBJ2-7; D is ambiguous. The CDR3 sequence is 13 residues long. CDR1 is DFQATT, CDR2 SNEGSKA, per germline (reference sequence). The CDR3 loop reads CSAGDRNSYEQYF. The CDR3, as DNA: TGCAGTGCTGGAGACCGCAACTCCTACGAGCAGTACTTC.

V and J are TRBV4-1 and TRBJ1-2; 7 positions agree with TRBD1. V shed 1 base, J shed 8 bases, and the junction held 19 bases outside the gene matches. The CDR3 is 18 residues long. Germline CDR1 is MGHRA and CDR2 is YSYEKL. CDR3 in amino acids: CASSQVAPTGTDIYGYTF. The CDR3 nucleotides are TGCGCCAGCAGCCAAGTGGCCCCGACAGGGACGGACATTTACGGCTACACCTTC.

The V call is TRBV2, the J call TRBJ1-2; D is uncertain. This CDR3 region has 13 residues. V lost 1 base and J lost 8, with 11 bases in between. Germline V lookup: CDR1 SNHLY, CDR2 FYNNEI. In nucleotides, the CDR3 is TGTGCCAGCAGTGAAGGGGGTCAAAGGGGCTACACCTTC. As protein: CASSEGGQRGYTF. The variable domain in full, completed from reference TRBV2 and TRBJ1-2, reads EPEVTQTPSHQVTQMGQEVILRCVPISNHLYFYWYRQILGQKVEFLVSFYNNEISEKSEIFDDQFSVERPDGSNFTLKIRSTKLEDSAMYFCASSEGGQRGYTFGSGTRLTVV.

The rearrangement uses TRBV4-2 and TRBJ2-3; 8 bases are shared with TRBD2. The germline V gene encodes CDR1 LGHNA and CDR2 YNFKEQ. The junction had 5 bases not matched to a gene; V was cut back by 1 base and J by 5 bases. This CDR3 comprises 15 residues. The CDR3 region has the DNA TGTGCCAGCAGCCAAGGAGCGGGAGAGGTAGATACGCAGTATTTT. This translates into CASSQGAGEVDTQYF.

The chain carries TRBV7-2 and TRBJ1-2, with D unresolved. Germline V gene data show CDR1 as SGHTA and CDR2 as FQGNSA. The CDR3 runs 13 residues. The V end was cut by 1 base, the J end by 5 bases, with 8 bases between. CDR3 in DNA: TGTGCCAGCAGCTTAGAGCAGTGGTATGGCTACACCTTC. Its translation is CASSLEQWYGYTF.

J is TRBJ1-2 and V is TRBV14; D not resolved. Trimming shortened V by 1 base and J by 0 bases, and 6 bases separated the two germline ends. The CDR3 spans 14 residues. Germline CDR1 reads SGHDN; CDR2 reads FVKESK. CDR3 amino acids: CASSQAHANYGYTF. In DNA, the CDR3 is TGTGCCAGCAGCCAAGCGCACGCTAACTATGGCTACACCTTC.

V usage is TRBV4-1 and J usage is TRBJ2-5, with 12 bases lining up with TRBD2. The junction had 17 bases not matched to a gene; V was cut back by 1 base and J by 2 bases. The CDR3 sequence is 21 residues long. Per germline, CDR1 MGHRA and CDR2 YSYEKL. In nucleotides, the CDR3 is TGCGCCAGCAGCCAAGGAAGGGGGAGGACTAGCGGGAAGGGAGGACAAGAGACCCAGTACTTC. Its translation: CASSQGRGRTSGKGGQETQYF.

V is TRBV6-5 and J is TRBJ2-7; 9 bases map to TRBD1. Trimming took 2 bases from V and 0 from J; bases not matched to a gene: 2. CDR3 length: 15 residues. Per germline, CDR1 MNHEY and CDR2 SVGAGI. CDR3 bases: TGTGCCAGCAGTTACCGGGGACAGGGCTCCTACGAGCAGTACTTC. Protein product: CASSYRGQGSYEQYF.

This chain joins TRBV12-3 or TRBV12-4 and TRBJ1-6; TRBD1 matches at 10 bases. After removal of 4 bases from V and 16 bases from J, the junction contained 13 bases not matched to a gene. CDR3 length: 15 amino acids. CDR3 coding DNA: TGTGCCAGCAGTTCTTGGGACAGGGGAAAAACATTTCTCCACTTT. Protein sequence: CASSSWDRGKTFLHF.

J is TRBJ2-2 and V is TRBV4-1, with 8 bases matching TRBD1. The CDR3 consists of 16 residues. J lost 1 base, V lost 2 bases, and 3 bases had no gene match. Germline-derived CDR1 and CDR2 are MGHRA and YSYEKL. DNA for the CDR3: TGCGCCAGCAGCCAACGGGACAGGAGGAACACCGGGGAGCTGTTTTTT. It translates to CASSQRDRRNTGELFF.

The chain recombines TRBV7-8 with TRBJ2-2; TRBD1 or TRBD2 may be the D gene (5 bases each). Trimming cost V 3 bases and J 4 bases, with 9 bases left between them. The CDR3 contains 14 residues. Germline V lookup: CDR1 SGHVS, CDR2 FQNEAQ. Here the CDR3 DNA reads TGTGCCAGCAGCTTCAGGGAGCGCACCGGGGAGCTGTTTTTT. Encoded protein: CASSFRERTGELFF.

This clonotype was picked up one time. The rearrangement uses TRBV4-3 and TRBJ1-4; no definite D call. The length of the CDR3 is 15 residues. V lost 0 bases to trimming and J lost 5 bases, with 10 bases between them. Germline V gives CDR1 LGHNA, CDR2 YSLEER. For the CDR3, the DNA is TGCGCCAGCAGCCAAGAGACGGCAGTAAATGAAAAACTGTTTTTT. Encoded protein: CASSQETAVNEKLFF.

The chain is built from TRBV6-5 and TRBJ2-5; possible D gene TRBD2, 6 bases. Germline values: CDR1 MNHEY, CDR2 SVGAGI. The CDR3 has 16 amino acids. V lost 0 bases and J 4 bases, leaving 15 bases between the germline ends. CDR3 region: CASSYSGGGGPETQYF. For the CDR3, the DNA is TGTGCCAGCAGTTACTCGGGGGGAGGTGGTCCAGAGACCCAGTACTTC.

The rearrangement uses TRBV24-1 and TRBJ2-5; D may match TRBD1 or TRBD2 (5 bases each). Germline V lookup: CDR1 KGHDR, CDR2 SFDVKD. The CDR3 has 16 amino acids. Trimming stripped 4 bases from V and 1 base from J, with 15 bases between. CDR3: CATSDRASGTQETQYF. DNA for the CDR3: TGTGCCACCAGTGACCGGGCCTCTGGGACCCAAGAGACCCAGTACTTC.

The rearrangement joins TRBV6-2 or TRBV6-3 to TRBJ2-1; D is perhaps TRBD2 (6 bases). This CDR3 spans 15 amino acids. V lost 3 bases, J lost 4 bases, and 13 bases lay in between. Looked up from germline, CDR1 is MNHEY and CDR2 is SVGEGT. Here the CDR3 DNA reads TGTGCCAGCAGTTATGGCGGGGCCCTATACAATGAGCAGTTCTTC. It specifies CASSYGGALYNEQFF.

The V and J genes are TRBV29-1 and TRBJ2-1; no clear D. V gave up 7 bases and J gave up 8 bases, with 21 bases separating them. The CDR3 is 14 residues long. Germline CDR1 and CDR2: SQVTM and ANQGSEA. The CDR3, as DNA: TGCAGCGCTGCTGGAGTAGTCCCCAGCGATGAGCAGTTCTTC. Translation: CSAAGVVPSDEQFF.

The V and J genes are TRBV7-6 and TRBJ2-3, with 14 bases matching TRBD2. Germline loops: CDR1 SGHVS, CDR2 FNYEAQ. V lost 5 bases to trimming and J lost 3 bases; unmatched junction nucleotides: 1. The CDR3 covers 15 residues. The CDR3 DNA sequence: TGTGCCAGCAGCGGGACTAGCGGGAGAACAGATACGCAGTATTTT. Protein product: CASSGTSGRTDTQYF.

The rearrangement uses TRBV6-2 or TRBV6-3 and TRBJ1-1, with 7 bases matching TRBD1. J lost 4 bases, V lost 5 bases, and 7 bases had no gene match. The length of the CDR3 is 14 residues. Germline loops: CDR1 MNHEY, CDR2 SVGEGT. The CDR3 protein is CASSGDRESTEAFF. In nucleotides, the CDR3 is TGTGCCAGCAGTGGAGACAGGGAGAGCACTGAAGCTTTCTTT.

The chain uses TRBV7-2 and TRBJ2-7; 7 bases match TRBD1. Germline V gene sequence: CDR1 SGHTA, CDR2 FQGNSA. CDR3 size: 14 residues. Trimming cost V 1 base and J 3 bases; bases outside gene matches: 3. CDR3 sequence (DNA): TGTGCCAGCAGCTTAGACAGGGGCCGCTACGAGCAGTACTTC. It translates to CASSLDRGRYEQYF.

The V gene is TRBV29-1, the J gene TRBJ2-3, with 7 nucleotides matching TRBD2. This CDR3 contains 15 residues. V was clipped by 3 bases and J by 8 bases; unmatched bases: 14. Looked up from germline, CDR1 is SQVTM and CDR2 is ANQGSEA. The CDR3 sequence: CSVDFRLASGGTQYF. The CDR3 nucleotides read TGCAGCGTTGATTTCCGACTAGCTTCCGGAGGTACGCAGTATTTT.

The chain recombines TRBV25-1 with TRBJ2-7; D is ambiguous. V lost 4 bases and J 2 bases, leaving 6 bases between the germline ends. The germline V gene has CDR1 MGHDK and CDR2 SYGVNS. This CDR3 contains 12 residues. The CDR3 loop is CASSGKTYEQYF. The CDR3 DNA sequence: TGTGCCAGCAGTGGGAAAACCTACGAGCAGTACTTC.

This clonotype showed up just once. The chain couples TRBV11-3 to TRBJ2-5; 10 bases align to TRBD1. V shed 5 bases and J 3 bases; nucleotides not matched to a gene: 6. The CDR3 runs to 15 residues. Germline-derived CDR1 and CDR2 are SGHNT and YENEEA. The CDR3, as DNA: TGTGCCAGCAGCCGCGGACAGGGGGGAGAAGAGACCCAGTACTTC. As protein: CASSRGQGGEETQYF.